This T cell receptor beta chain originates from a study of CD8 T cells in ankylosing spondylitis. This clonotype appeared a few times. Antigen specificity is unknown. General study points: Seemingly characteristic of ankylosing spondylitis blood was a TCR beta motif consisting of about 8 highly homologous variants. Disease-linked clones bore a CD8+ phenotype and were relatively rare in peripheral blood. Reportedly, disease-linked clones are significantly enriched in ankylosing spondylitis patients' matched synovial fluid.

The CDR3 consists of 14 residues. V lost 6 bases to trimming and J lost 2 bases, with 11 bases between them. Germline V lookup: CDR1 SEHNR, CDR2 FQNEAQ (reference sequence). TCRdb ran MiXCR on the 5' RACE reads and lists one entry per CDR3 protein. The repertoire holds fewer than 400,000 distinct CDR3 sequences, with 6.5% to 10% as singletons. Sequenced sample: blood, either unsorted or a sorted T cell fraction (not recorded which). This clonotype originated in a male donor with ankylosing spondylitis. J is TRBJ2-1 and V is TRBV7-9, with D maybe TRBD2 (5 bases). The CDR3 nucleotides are TGTGCCAGCAGGATGCTAGCTGCCTACAATGAGCAGTTCTTC. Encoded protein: CASRMLAAYNEQFF.